The 18 T cell receptor beta chains below all came from one sample that was sequenced in a study of T cell responses to AZD1222 COVID-19 vaccine. Sequencing used immunoSEQ multiplex PCR; TCRdb keeps in-frame clones, though not all of them. The sample holds tens of thousands of clones, 90% seen once. Sequencing was performed on peripheral blood, taken on day 0 of AZD1222 vaccination. The receptors come from an adult in good health.

J is TRBJ2-1 and V is TRBV11-2, with D possibly TRBD2 on 7 matching bases. V dropped 2 bases and J dropped 0 bases, with 14 bases sitting between them. From germline, CDR1 is SGHAT and CDR2 FQNNGV. This CDR3 contains 17 residues. CDR3 in amino acids: CASSLRGASGSYNEQFF. The DNA of the CDR3 is TGTGCCAGCAGCTTAAGGGGGGCTAGCGGCTCCTACAATGAGCAGTTCTTC.

The chain carries TRBV28 and TRBJ2-7, with TRBD2 matching 11 bases. This CDR3 contains 13 residues. Germline lookup yields CDR1 MDHEN and CDR2 SYDVKM. The junction had 7 bases not matched to a gene; V was cut back by 10 bases and J by 5 bases. CDR3 sequence reads: CATSRLAGNEQYF. Here the CDR3 DNA reads TGTGCCACCTCCCGACTAGCGGGAAACGAGCAGTACTTC.

The chain uses TRBV18 and TRBJ2-1; 11 bases fit TRBD2. The CDR3 spans 17 residues. The ends lost 3 bases at V and 4 bases at J; junction bases unmatched: 8. Germline assignment: CDR1 KGHSH and CDR2 LQKENI. The CDR3 sequence: CASSPETSGSWYNEQFF. The DNA for the CDR3 is TGTGCCAGCTCACCGGAAACTAGCGGGAGCTGGTACAATGAGCAGTTCTTC.

J is TRBJ1-5 and V is TRBV27, with TRBD1 as a possible D gene (5 bases). The CDR3 has 13 residues. Germline assignment: CDR1 MNHEY and CDR2 SMNVEV (reference sequence). The V end was cut by 6 bases, the J end by 7 bases, with 13 bases between. CDR3 nucleotide sequence: TGTGCCAGCAGCTGGGACGAGGGGCAGCCCCAGCATTTT. Translated, it gives CASSWDEGQPQHF.

This clone has a single count. This chain connects TRBV19 to TRBJ2-1; 7 bases map to TRBD2. With 8 bases clipped from V and 8 bases from J, the junction kept 9 bases outside the gene matches. CDR1 is LNHDA, CDR2 SQIVND, per germline (reference sequence). This CDR3 spans 13 amino acids. The CDR3 reads CASSARAGDEQFF. CDR3 in DNA: TGTGCCAGTTCCGCAAGGGCGGGGGATGAGCAGTTCTTC.

This chain connects TRBV6-6 to TRBJ2-7; TRBD1 matches at 7 bases. Losses at the gene ends were 6 bases for V and 5 bases for J; bases not matched to a gene: 10. The CDR3 runs 14 residues. Germline CDR1 reads MNHNY; CDR2 reads SVGAGI (reference sequence). The CDR3 sequence is CASRLTGEPHEQYF. CDR3 in DNA: TGTGCCAGCAGACTCACAGGGGAGCCCCACGAGCAGTACTTC.

The V gene is TRBV28, the J gene TRBJ2-1; D remains ambiguous. This CDR3 spans 14 amino acids. Trimming took 3 bases from V and 8 from J, leaving 14 bases between them. Germline CDR1 MDHEN, CDR2 SYDVKM. The CDR3 region is CASSFLSLVDEQFF. The CDR3 DNA follows: TGTGCCAGCAGTTTTCTCTCTCTTGTCGATGAGCAGTTCTTC.

J is TRBJ2-7 and V is TRBV29-1; a possible D gene is TRBD1 (6 bases). The CDR3 length is 14 residues. From germline, CDR1 is SQVTM and CDR2 ANQGSEA. Trimming left V 5 bases short and J 2 bases short, with 16 bases between. CDR3 region: CSVSSGTITYEQYF. In nucleotides, the CDR3 is TGCAGCGTTTCTAGTGGGACAATCACCTACGAGCAGTACTTC.

The gene calls are TRBV6-5 and TRBJ1-1; maybe TRBD1 (5 bases). This CDR3 contains 13 residues. Trimming shortened V by 2 bases and J by 5 bases, and 9 bases separated the two germline ends. The germline gives CDR1 MNHEY, CDR2 SVGAGI. CDR3 residues: CASSYREGTEAFF. As DNA, the CDR3 is TGTGCCAGCAGTTACCGGGAGGGGACTGAAGCTTTCTTT.

The V gene is TRBV11-3, the J gene TRBJ2-1, with 10 positions matching TRBD2. V lost 5 bases to trimming and J lost 7 bases; unmatched junction nucleotides: 8. The CDR3 covers 15 residues. Germline assignment: CDR1 SGHNT and CDR2 YENEEA. Written as DNA, the CDR3 is TGTGCCAGCAGCCAGGGGTCTAGCGGGAGTAATGAGCAGTTCTTC. Amino acids: CASSQGSSGSNEQFF.

The chain employs TRBV5-1 and TRBJ2-5; D remains unclear. Germline V lookup: CDR1 SGHRS, CDR2 YFSETQ. The CDR3 length is 15 residues. The V end lost 0 bases, the J end lost 1 base, and 10 bases lay between the germline ends. The CDR3: CASSLGRWGQETQYF. Written as DNA, the CDR3 is TGCGCCAGCAGCTTGGGAAGGTGGGGCCAAGAGACCCAGTACTTC.

This clone was found once. V usage is TRBV3-1 (or the pseudogene TRBV3-2) and J usage is TRBJ2-5; 9 bases agree with TRBD2. V shed 4 bases and J 0 bases; nucleotides not matched to a gene: 6. CDR3 length equals 16 residues. Germline loops: CDR1 LGHDT, CDR2 YNNKEL (reference sequence). The CDR3 region has the DNA TGTGCCAGCAGCCCGACGACTAGCGGCTACCAAGAGACCCAGTACTTC. Protein sequence: CASSPTTSGYQETQYF.

The chain is built from TRBV7-8 and TRBJ2-1; D unresolved. Trimming took off 3 bases at V and 3 bases at J, with 9 bases between the two ends. Germline V CDR1 and CDR2: SGHVS, FQNEAQ. The CDR3 consists of 14 residues. This CDR3 is CASSLNGDYNEQFF. CDR3 sequence (DNA): TGTGCCAGCAGCTTGAACGGAGACTACAATGAGCAGTTCTTC. Supplemented by reference TRBV7-8 and TRBJ2-1, the full variable domain reads GAGVSQSPRYKVAKRGQDVALRCDPISGHVSLFWYQQALGQGPEFLTYFQNEAQLDKSGLPSDRFFAERPEGSVSTLKIQRTQQEDSAVYLCASSLNGDYNEQFFGPGTRLTVL.

The chain joins TRBV7-9 to TRBJ2-1; TRBD1 agrees at 7 bases. The germline gives CDR1 SEHNR, CDR2 FQNEAQ (reference sequence). V dropped 5 bases and J dropped 3; count of bases not matched to a gene: 10. This CDR3 has 16 amino acids. The CDR3, as DNA: TGTGCCAGCAGCAACAGGGGAATGGGAGACTACAATGAGCAGTTCTTC. This sequence encodes CASSNRGMGDYNEQFF.

The chain uses TRBV27 and TRBJ2-7; 8 bases match TRBD2. Germline loops: CDR1 MNHEY, CDR2 SMNVEV (reference sequence). The junction had 9 bases not matched to a gene; V was cut back by 8 bases and J by 0 bases. This CDR3 is 15 amino acids long. The DNA of the CDR3 is TGTGCCAGCGTCGGGCGGGGGGCGAGCTCCTACGAGCAGTACTTC. Translated, it gives CASVGRGASSYEQYF.

The chain employs TRBV3-1 (or the pseudogene TRBV3-2) and TRBJ1-2; D possibly corresponds to TRBD1 (5 bases). This CDR3 spans 15 amino acids. Trimming removed 7 bases from V and 3 bases from J, with 18 bases in between. Looked up from germline, CDR1 is LGHDT and CDR2 is YNNKEL (reference sequence). CDR3 protein: CASTTGGARDYGYTF. The CDR3 DNA reads as TGTGCCAGCACCACCGGGGGAGCACGAGACTATGGCTACACCTTC.

As to this clone: One end of the junction does not line up with germline, which may come from a read error. The V and J genes are TRBV28 and TRBJ1-3; no clear D gene. Germline assignment: CDR1 MDHEN and CDR2 SYDVKM. There are 14 residues in the CDR3. The DNA of the CDR3 is TGTGTCAGCAGTTTATCGCACTCTGGAAACACCATATATTTT. This codes for CVSSLSHSGNTIYF. Complete variable domain (other parts from reference TRBV28 and TRBJ1-3): DVKVTQSSRYLVKRTGEKVFLECVQDMDHENMFWYRQDPGLGLRLIYFSYDVKMKEKGDIPEGYSVSREKKERFSLILESASTNQTSMYLCVSSLSHSGNTIYFGEGSWLTVV.

The chain has TRBV6-1 and TRBJ1-2, with 7 bases fitting TRBD1. CDR1 and CDR2 (germline): MNHNS, SASEGT. This CDR3 comprises 13 residues. With V trimmed by 3 bases and J by 7 bases, 5 bases remained unmatched. The chain's CDR3 is CASSEGQKRGYTF. CDR3 DNA: TGTGCCAGCAGTGAGGGACAGAAGCGTGGCTACACCTTC.